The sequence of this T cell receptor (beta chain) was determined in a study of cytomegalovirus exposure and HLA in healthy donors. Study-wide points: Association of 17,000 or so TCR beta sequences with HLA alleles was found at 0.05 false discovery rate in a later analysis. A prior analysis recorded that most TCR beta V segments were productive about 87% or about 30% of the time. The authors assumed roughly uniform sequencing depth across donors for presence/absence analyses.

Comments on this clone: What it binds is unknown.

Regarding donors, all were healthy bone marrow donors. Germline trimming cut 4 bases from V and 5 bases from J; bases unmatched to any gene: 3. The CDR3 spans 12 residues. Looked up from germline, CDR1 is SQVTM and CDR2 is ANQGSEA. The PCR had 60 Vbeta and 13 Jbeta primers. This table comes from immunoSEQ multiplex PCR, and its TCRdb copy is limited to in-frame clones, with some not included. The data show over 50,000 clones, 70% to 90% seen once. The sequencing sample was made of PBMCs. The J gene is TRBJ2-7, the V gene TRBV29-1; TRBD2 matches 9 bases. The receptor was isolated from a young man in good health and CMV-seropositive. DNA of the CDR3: TGCAGCGTTGGGGGACTAGCCCACGAGCAGTACTTC. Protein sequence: CSVGGLAHEQYF.